This T cell receptor beta chain was found in a study of molecular identifiers for immune sequencing clone quantification. Bulk TCR libraries were made with methods that had been previously described and with listed TCR primers. TCRdb reprocessed the PCR reads with MiXCR, giving one entry per CDR3 protein. The sample contains 400,000 to 600,000 distinct CDR3 sequences, over 20% of which appear only once. The sample holds a few counts of this clonotype. The germline V gene has CDR1 SGDLS and CDR2 YYNGEE. The CDR3 spans 15 residues. Trimming shortened V by 2 bases and J by 2 bases, and 12 bases separated the two germline ends.

The sequence was collected from a human donor in good health. Some libraries in this study had Jurkat cell RNA spiked in. The sequenced sample consisted of naive CD8+ T cells from blood, with Jurkat cell RNA spiked in. The subset is: FACS-sorted CD8+CD4-CCR7+CD45RA+ naive T cells. The chain combines TRBV9 with TRBJ2-3, with D tentatively TRBD2 (6 bases). The CDR3 loop reads CASSVRDSPTDTQYF. In DNA form, the CDR3 reads TGTGCCAGCAGCGTCCGGGACTCTCCCACAGATACGCAGTATTTT.